Sequencing of this TCR beta chain was carried out in a study of cytomegalovirus exposure and HLA in healthy donors listed by TCRdb under 2017. Background for the entire study: The 550 to 750 repertoires of the first cohort and the approximately 110 validation repertoires were produced on the same platform, according to a later analysis. The aim of the study was to test whether cataloging public T cell receptors could identify signatures of past pathogen exposure. In addition to the first cohort of 666 subjects, a separate validation cohort of approximately 110 different subjects was used. High-throughput TCR immunosequencing, statistical association of individual TCRs with disease status, and machine learning were combined to predict cytomegalovirus infection status. Study-level results and caveats: The validation cohort had no HLA typing available for a later analysis, so co-occurrence within that cohort was assessed over all 130 or so repertoires. In a later analysis, TCRs clustered in the first cohort were found to also tend to co-occur in the 120 validation repertoires, with 90% to 95% of cluster scores above 0. In vitro tests confirmed that a few of the cytomegalovirus-associated TCR beta chains recognize cytomegalovirus antigens. The study gave a list of 150 to 200 TCR beta chains associated with cytomegalovirus. Most TCR sequences were seen in very few donors, while some public TCRs were found in many individuals. The authors suggested that the approach could potentially be extended to other disease states and immunological phenotypes. The classifier was reported to diagnose cytomegalovirus status with high specificity and sensitivity in both the original cohort and the validation cohort.

With regard to this clone: The antigen it recognizes is unknown. Base qualities are not provided; no much larger clone lies one nucleotide away.

The library was generated by the immunoSEQ multiplex PCR assay. In the paper's pipeline: A statistical classification framework was built for diagnosing cytomegalovirus status from the catalog of TCR beta chain sequences. TCRdb mirrors the immuneACCESS table, restricted to in-frame sequences. Some clones are absent from its copies; in checked studies, under half trace to an unresolved V gene, and the reason for the others is unknown. D and trimming were read from the DNA, whereas the V and J calls and clone size are those reported in that table. This sample lists hundreds of thousands of clones; around 86% were detected once. About 2% of the sample belongs to the ten largest clones. V is clipped by 1 base and J by 6 bases, and the sequence between their germline boundaries is 15 bases long. Measured from the cysteine to the phenylalanine, the CDR3 is 15 residues long. The read is trimmed to its CDR3 DNA, 45 bases read in frame from base 1. CDR1 MGHRA and CDR2 YSYEKL are derived from the germline V gene.

The donors were included in the validation cohort of over a hundred subjects, a group kept apart from the roughly 690-subject first cohort. This sequence was found in a woman younger than 35 in good health and CMV-seropositive. Sequenced material: PBMCs. The sequence is built from TRBV4-1 and TRBJ1-1; TRBD1 is perhaps the D gene, given 5 matching bases. The CDR3 region has the sequence CASSQAGGAQPEAFF. The sequence in DNA is TGCGCCAGCAGCCAAGCGGGCGGGGCGCAGCCTGAAGCTTTCTTT.